This TCR beta chain comes out of a study of T-cell reconstitution after alpha-beta-depleted transplantation in children (dated by TCRdb to about 2016). For the wider study: Using TCR repertoire profiling, the study quantitatively followed how T-cell immune reconstitution unfolded in children after TCRalphabeta/CD19-depleted allogeneic hematopoietic cell transplantation.

This clonotype was observed at least ten times. Its antigen remains undetermined. No qualities accompany the bases; no much larger clone lies one base away. To prepare the library, PCR was applied. Sequencing was performed on an Illumina HiSeq 2500. TCR libraries were prepared with molecular barcoding, using unique molecular identifiers to normalize TCRbeta repertoire quantification. TCRdb reprocessing: public reads trimmed at Q25 with fastp, clones called with MiXCR, in-frame beta chains kept. Rows with a matching CDR3 protein are joined into one entry that keeps the most common DNA and genes. The sample data list 170,000 or so distinct CDR3 sequences, and about 6.4% of these were observed just once. 3% to 3.5% of the sample is held by the ten biggest clonotypes. The sequence derives from a human donor who donated a stem cell graft to a child with Wiskott-Aldrich syndrome. The sample consisted of PBMCs from the stem cell graft donor, taken from the stem cell graft.

DNA sequence: TGCGCCAGCAGCTTGATGGGACAGCCGAACACTGAAGCTTTCTTT. Translated, this is CASSLMGQPNTEAFF. The receptor chain draws on TRBV5-1 and TRBJ1-1, with TRBD1 identical over 7 junction bases. V lost 1 base and J lost 1 base, and the count of bases not matched to a germline gene is 4. Reading from cysteine to phenylalanine, the CDR3 counts 15 amino acids. Solely the CDR3 DNA is kept, with 45 bases framed from the first base. The germline V gene sets CDR1 to SGHRS and CDR2 to YFSETQ. The reference TRBV5-1 and TRBJ1-1 proteins fill in what lies around the CDR3, so the full variable domain reads KAGVTQTPRYLIKTRGQQVTLSCSPISGHRSVSWYQQTPGQGLQFLFEYFSETQRNKGNFPGRFSGRQFSNSRSEMNVSTLELGDSALYLCASSLMGQPNTEAFFGQGTRLTVV.